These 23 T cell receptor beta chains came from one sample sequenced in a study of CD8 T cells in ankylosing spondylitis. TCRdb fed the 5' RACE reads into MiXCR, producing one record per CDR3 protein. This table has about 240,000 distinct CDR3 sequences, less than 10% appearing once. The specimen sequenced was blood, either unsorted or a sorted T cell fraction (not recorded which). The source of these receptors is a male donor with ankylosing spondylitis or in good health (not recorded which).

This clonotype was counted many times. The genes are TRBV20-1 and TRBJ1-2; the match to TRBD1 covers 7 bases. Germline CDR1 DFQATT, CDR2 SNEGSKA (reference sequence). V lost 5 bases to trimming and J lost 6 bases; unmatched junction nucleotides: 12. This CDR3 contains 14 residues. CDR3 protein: CSALQTGTYNGYTF. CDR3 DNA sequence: TGCAGTGCTCTCCAGACAGGGACCTATAATGGCTACACCTTC.

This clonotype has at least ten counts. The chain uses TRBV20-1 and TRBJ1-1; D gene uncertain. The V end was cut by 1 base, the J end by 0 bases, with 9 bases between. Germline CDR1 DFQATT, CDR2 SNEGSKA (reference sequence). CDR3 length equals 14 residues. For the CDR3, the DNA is TGCAGTGCTAGAGGTGAATCGTTGAACACTGAAGCTTTCTTT. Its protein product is CSARGESLNTEAFF.

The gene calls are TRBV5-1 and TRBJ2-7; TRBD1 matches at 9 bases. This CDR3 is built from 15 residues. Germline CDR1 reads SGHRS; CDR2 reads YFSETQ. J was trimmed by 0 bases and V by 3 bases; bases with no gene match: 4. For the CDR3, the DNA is TGCGCCAGCAGCTGGACAGGGGAAAGCTCCTACGAGCAGTACTTC. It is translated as CASSWTGESSYEQYF.

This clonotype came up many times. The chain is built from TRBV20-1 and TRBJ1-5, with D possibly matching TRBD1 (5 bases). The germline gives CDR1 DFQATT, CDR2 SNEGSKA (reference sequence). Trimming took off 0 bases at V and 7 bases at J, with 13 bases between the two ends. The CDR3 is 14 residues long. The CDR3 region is CSARDRQGGQPQHF. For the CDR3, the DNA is TGCAGTGCTAGAGATAGGCAGGGAGGCCAGCCCCAGCATTTT.

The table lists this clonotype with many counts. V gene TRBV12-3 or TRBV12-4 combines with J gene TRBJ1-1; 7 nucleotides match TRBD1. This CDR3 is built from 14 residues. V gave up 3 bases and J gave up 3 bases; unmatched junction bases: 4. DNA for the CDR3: TGTGCCAGCAGTTTGAGGGGGCGGGACACTGAAGCTTTCTTT. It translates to CASSLRGRDTEAFF.

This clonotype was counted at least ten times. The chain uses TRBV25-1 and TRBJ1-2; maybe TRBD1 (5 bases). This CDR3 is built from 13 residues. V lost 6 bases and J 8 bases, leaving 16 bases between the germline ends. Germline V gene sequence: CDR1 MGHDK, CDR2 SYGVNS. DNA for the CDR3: TGTGCCAGCAGCCCCAGACAGAGGACCGGCTACACCTTC. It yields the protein CASSPRQRTGYTF.

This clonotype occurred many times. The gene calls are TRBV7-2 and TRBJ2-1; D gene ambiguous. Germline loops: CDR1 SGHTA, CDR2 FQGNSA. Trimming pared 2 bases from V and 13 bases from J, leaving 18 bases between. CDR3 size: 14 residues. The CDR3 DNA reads TGTGCCAGCAGCTTAAATCCTGCCGCGGCTCTCCAGTTCTTC. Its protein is CASSLNPAAALQFF.

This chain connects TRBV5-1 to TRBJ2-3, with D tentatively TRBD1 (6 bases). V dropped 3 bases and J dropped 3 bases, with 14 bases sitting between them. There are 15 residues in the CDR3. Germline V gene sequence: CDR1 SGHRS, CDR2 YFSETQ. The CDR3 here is CASSSWGQATDTQYF. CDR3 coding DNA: TGCGCCAGCAGCTCCTGGGGGCAGGCGACAGATACGCAGTATTTT.

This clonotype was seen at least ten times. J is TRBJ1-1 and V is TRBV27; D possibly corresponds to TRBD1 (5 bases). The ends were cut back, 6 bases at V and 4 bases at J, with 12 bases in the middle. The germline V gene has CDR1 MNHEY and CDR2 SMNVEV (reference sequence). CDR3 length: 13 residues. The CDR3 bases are TGTGCCAGCAGGGCTCCAGGGAGCACTGAAGCTTTCTTT. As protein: CASRAPGSTEAFF.

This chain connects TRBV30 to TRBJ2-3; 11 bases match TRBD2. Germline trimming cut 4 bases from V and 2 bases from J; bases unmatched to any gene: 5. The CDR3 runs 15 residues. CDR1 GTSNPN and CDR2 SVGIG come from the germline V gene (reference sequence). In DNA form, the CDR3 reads TGTGCCTGGACTCTAGCGGGAGGTTCCACAGATACGCAGTATTTT. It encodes CAWTLAGGSTDTQYF.

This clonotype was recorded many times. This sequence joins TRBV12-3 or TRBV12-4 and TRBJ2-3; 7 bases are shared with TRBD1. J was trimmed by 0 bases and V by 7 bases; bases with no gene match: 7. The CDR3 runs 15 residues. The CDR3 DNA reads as TGTGCCAGCACACCCGGGACAGCTAGCACAGATACGCAGTATTTT. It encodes CASTPGTASTDTQYF.

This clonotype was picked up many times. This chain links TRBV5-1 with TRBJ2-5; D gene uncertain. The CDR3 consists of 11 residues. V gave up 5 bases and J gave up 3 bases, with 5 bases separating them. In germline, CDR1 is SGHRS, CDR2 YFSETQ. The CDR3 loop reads CASREEETQYF. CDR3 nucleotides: TGCGCCAGCAGGGAAGAAGAGACCCAGTACTTC.

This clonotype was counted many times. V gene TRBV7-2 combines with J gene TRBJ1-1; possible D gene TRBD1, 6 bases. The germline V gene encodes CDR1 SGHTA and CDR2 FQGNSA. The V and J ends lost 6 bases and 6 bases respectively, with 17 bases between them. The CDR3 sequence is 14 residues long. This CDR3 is CASSPGAGYPEAFF. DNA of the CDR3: TGTGCCAGCAGTCCAGGGGCAGGGTACCCTGAAGCTTTCTTT. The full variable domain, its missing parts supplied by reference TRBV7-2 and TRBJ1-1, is GAGVSQSPSNKVTEKGKDVELRCDPISGHTALYWYRQSLGQGLEFLIYFQGNSAPDKSGLPSDRFSAERTGGSVSTLTIQRTQQEDSAVYLCASSPGAGYPEAFFGQGTRLTVV.

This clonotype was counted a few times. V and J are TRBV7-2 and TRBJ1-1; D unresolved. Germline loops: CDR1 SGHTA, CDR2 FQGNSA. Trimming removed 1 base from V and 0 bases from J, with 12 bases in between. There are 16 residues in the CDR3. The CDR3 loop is CASSLENQRLNTEAFF. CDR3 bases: TGTGCCAGCAGCTTAGAAAATCAGAGATTGAACACTGAAGCTTTCTTT.

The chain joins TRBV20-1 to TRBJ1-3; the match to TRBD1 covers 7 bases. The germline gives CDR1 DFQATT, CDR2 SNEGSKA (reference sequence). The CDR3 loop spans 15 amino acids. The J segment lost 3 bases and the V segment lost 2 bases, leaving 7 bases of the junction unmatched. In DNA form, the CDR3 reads TGCAGTGCTAGACAACAGGGGTTGGGTGGAAACACCATATATTTT. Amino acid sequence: CSARQQGLGGNTIYF.

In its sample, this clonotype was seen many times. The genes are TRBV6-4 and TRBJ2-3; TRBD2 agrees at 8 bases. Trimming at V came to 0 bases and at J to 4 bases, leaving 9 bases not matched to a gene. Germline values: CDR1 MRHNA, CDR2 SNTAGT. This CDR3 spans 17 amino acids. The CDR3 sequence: CASSDSPGSGGADTQYF. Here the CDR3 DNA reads TGTGCCAGCAGTGACTCCCCAGGGTCGGGGGGGGCAGATACGCAGTATTTT.

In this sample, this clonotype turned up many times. The CDR3: CASTRTSGSPGELFF. As DNA, the CDR3 is TGTGCCAGCACCAGGACTAGCGGGAGCCCCGGGGAGCTGTTTTTT. V is TRBV6-2 or TRBV6-3 and J is TRBJ2-2; TRBD2 agrees at 13 bases. CDR1 is MNHEY, CDR2 SVGEGT, per germline. The junction had 5 bases not matched to a gene; V was cut back by 7 bases and J by 6 bases. The CDR3 consists of 15 residues.

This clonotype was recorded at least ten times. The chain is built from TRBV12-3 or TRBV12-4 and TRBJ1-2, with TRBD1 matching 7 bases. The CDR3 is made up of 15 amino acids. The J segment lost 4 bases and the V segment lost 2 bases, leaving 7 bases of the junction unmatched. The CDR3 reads CASSLSAAGGYGYTF. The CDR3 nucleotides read TGTGCCAGCAGTTTAAGTGCGGCAGGGGGCTATGGCTACACCTTC.

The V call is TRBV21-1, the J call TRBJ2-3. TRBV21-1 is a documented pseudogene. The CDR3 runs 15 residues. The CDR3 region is CASSKVEQTTDTQYF. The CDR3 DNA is TGTGCCAGCAGCAAAGTCGAACAAACGACAGATACGCAGTATTTT.

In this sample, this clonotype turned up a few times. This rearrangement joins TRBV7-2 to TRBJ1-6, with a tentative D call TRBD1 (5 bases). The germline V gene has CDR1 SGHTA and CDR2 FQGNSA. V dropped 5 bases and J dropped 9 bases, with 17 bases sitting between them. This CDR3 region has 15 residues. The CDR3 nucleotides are TGTGCCAGCAGCCCCGGTTCGGGGGGTACTTCACCCCTCCACTTT. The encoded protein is CASSPGSGGTSPLHF.

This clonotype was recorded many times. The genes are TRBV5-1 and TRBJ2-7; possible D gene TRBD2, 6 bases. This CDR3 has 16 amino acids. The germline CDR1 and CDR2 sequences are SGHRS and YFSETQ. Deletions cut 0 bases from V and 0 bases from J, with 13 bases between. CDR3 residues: CASSLALSGSSYEQYF. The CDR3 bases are TGCGCCAGCAGCTTGGCCCTTTCCGGGAGCTCCTACGAGCAGTACTTC.

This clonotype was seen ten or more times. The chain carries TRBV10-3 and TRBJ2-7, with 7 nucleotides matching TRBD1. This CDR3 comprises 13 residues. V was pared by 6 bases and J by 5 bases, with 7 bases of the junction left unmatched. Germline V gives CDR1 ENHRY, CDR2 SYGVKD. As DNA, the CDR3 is TGTGCCATCAGCCCGACAGGGTCTCACGAGCAGTACTTC. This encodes CAISPTGSHEQYF.

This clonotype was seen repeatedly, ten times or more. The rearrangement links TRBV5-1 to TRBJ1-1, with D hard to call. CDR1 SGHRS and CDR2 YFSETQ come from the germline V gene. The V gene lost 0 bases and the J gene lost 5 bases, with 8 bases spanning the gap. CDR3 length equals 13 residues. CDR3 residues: CASSLAGITEAFF. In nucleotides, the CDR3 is TGCGCCAGCAGCTTGGCCGGCATAACTGAAGCTTTCTTT. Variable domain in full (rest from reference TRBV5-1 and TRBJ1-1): KAGVTQTPRYLIKTRGQQVTLSCSPISGHRSVSWYQQTPGQGLQFLFEYFSETQRNKGNFPGRFSGRQFSNSRSEMNVSTLELGDSALYLCASSLAGITEAFFGQGTRLTVV.